This passage covers 6 T cell receptor beta chains from one sample sequenced in a study of blood T cells in healthy people across ages. The use of a sample-barcoded 5' primer and a J-beta primer mix characterized a second PCR of roughly 6 to 12 cycles. One entry per CDR3 protein results from TCRdb running MiXCR on the 5' RACE reads. The sample has approximately 800,000 distinct CDR3 sequences; 25% are singletons. These data also featured in a second study, about T cells of mothers and their children.

The specimen was blood. The receptor source for this set is a boy between 10 and 17 years old in good health.

V usage is TRBV6-1 and J usage is TRBJ1-4; D unresolved. V lost 6 bases, J lost 5 bases, and 13 bases lay in between. The CDR3 consists of 14 residues. Looked up from germline, CDR1 is MNHNS and CDR2 is SASEGT. CDR3 region: CASRNGLVNEKLFF. CDR3 sequence (DNA): TGTGCCAGCAGGAACGGACTGGTCAATGAAAAACTGTTTTTT.

This clonotype was recorded a few times. CDR3 amino acids: CASRDSQGAVETQYF. Here the CDR3 DNA reads TGCGCCAGCAGAGATTCCCAGGGGGCGGTTGAAACGCAGTATTTT. The J gene is TRBJ2-3, the V gene TRBV4-1, with 8 positions matching TRBD1. V dropped 6 bases and J dropped 9; count of bases not matched to a gene: 14. CDR3 length equals 15 residues. Germline loops: CDR1 MGHRA, CDR2 YSYEKL.

The chain is built from TRBV28 and TRBJ2-5; no clear D gene. V shed 1 base and J shed 1 base, with 7 bases lying between them. CDR1 and CDR2 from the germline V gene are MDHEN and SYDVKM. The CDR3 is 14 amino acids. The CDR3 sequence is CASSLFPSQETQYF. Here the CDR3 DNA reads TGTGCCAGCAGTTTATTCCCTAGCCAAGAGACCCAGTACTTC. The complete variable domain, with remaining parts taken from reference TRBV28 and TRBJ2-5, reads DVKVTQSSRYLVKRTGEKVFLECVQDMDHENMFWYRQDPGLGLRLIYFSYDVKMKEKGDIPEGYSVSREKKERFSLILESASTNQTSMYLCASSLFPSQETQYFGPGTRLLVL.

This clonotype was counted only a few times. This rearrangement joins TRBV4-1 to TRBJ2-5; 7 nucleotides align to TRBD2. V lost 1 base to trimming and J lost 3 bases; unmatched junction nucleotides: 5. The CDR3 is made up of 15 amino acids. Looked up from germline, CDR1 is MGHRA and CDR2 is YSYEKL. In DNA form, the CDR3 reads TGCGCCAGCAGCCAAGTTCCAGGGAGGGAAGAGACCCAGTACTTC. It specifies CASSQVPGREETQYF.

The chain uses TRBV2 and TRBJ1-4; 8 bases align to TRBD1. Germline V lookup: CDR1 SNHLY, CDR2 FYNNEI. The junction had 4 bases not matched to a gene; V was cut back by 5 bases and J by 2 bases. This CDR3 spans 15 amino acids. The CDR3 DNA sequence: TGTGCCAGCAGTCTCACAGGGGGGACTAATGAAAAACTGTTTTTT. It yields the protein CASSLTGGTNEKLFF.

This chain links TRBV7-9 with TRBJ2-5, with D tentatively TRBD2 (6 bases). The J call may be mistaken, given a closer DNA end match to TRBJ2-1. There are 15 residues in the CDR3. From germline, CDR1 is SEHNR and CDR2 FQNEAQ (reference sequence). The CDR3 sequence: CASQRRDAPPGEQFF. The CDR3 DNA is TGTGCCAGCCAAAGGCGGGACGCACCCCCGGGTGAGCAGTTCTTC.